This TCR beta chain was captured by sequencing in a study of T cell responses to AZD1222 COVID-19 vaccine (dated by TCRdb to about 2021). As for the study more broadly: TCR sequencing was performed for about 250 trial participants, of whom about 200 were given two doses of AZD1222 and approximately 26 were given two doses of MenACWY control vaccine. Trial participants were enrolled by age into 18-55, 56-69 and 70-plus year subgroups, with around 140, 26 and 57 TCR-sequenced participants respectively. Overall study outcomes, separate from this receptor: In the small 56-69-year group, the increase in depth fell short of significance, most likely because of low power. Nearly half of unique spike-specific TCRs reportedly recognized epitopes outside regions mutated in the B.1.351 and B.1.1.7 variants. Participants were mostly white British and included more females than males, and it was suggested by the authors that clonal diversity may have been underestimated. Because no day 14 peak-response samples were available, repertoires were characterized only after the peak T cell response. A significant rise in spike-specific TCR breadth and depth was observed after two AZD1222 doses relative to day 0 and relative to MenACWY recipients. Only six AZD1222 recipients were SARS-CoV-2 seropositive at baseline, limiting conclusions about previously exposed vaccinees. The whole spike protein was spanned by vaccine-associated CD4 TCRs, and dominant responses were seen in regions 160-218 and 743-854.

The label giving this sample's time point can be read as: baseline before first vaccination. Read against the paper, the sample's treatment or condition label means: meningococcal conjugate vaccine given as trial control. Samples from vaccinated people were obtained from the UK trials COV001 and COV002, which included a single-blind randomized controlled phase 2/3 trial of AZD1222 (ChAdOx1 nCoV-19) in healthy adults. Trial participant PBMC samples were collected at day 0 and day 28 after the second dose for TCRbeta chain sequencing. A note on this clone: Which antigen it targets is not known. No much larger clone exists at a distance of one base, and base qualities are not known.

Between the V and J ends, shortened by 7 bases and 5 bases respectively, the junction contains 12 bases. The CDR3 runs 12 residues from the cysteine to the phenylalanine. The DNA shown is the 36-base CDR3, in frame from base 1. CDR1 and CDR2 are read off the germline V gene as SQVTM and ANQGSEA. The CDR3 regions of human TCRbeta chains were analyzed by immunosequencing. As for the authors' bioinformatics: Repertoire TCRs were matched against a reference library of SARS-CoV-2-specific TCRs generated with the MIRA antigen-specificity platform. Breadth meant the fraction of unique TCRs that were SARS-CoV-2-associated, whereas depth meant the fraction of total T cells that were SARS-CoV-2-associated. Using the MIRA data, each spike-specific TCR was mapped to the spike region that the TCR reacts to and placed in a CD4 or CD8 class. Log10-transformed breadth and depth values were compared by one-way ANOVA with Sidak's multiple comparisons tests. TCRdb took this table from immuneACCESS and kept in-frame rearrangements with V and J called. Such tables lack part of the clones; where checked against another copy, unresolved V genes explain under half of the gap, and the rest is unexplained. The D gene and trimming were derived from the DNA, and the V and J assignments and clone size from that table. For this sample there are about 85,000 clones; about 86% appear just once. In total, the top ten clones hold around 10% of the sample.

The sequenced sample was peripheral blood, obtained on day 0 of MenACWY control vaccination. The sequence joins TRBV29-1 to TRBJ1-5; the D gene is perhaps TRBD1, from 6 matching bases. This clonotype was obtained from an adult in good health. Read as DNA, the sequence is TGCAGCGGGAGACCAGGGGATCAGCCCCAGCATTTT. It codes for CSGRPGDQPQHF.